This note documents a single TCR beta chain sequence. Its antigen has not been determined. Base qualities were left out, and no much larger clone turns up one base away. The data were taken from a study of cytomegalovirus exposure and HLA in healthy donors (dated by TCRdb to the late 2010s). Regarding the study in general: An earlier analysis of several hundred of the donors reported about 280 Gb of sequence data and 117 million unique TCR beta sequences obtained from about 179 million T cells. An early release that covered 640 HLA-typed donors contained about 300 gigabases of sequencing data and some 87 million unique TCR sequences. Of the roughly 400 genotyped donors, over 65% fell in the genetic ancestry cluster associated with self-reported Caucasian donors. The study aimed to test whether cataloging public T cell receptors could reveal signatures of past pathogen exposure. The study used immunosequencing to profile the T cell repertoires of several hundred subjects and linked those repertoires to cytomegalovirus serostatus. Besides the first cohort of around 670 subjects, a separate validation cohort made up of 120 different subjects was used. High-throughput TCR immunosequencing, statistical association of individual TCRs with disease status, and machine learning were combined to predict cytomegalovirus infection status. To study patterns of TCR occurrence, a later analysis re-analyzed previously published TCR beta repertoires from more than 550 donors and added high-resolution HLA genotyping. Rather than using new phenotypic data, the later analysis identified candidate immune exposures from TCR beta sequences and from how often those sequences occurred across donors. To decide whether each TCR beta V gene segment behaved as functional or pseudogenic, an earlier analysis of over 500 of the donors relied on high-throughput TCR beta sequencing. Donor age, sex, ethnicity and CMV serostatus were collected together with the repertoire data. In a later genetic analysis, genome-wide SNP genotypes for about three fifths of the roughly 670 donors were used, and that subset was treated as a discovery cohort. Every discovery cohort repertoire had been produced on one sequencing platform. HLA typing included class I and class II loci at four-digit resolution. Typing coverage varied by locus: roughly 620-630 donors for A, B, C, DRB1 and DQB1; more than 500 for DQA1; some 610 for DPA1; fewer than 480 for DPB1. About five DR-DQ haplotypes were handled as single units for association and clustering, since linkage in the cohort was strong. Among a few hundred genotyped donors of the cohort, an average of approximately 240,000 unique TCR beta nucleotide sequences were sequenced per donor, roughly 20% of them non-productive.

Broader findings and caveats from the paper: A later genetic analysis reported fewer N-insertions in productive TCRs among donors in an Asian-associated ancestry cluster than the roughly 700-donor mean. A further reported finding was that TCR beta sequences accurately predicted the HLA-A and HLA-B alleles for most subjects in the first cohort. In an earlier analysis of a few hundred of the donors, most TCR beta V segments were observed in productive rearrangements about 90% or about 30% of the time, broadly matching IMGT annotations. Correlated functional status among segregating V segments might reflect linkage disequilibrium, but an unknown experimental factor could not be ruled out. According to a later analysis, most CMV-associated TCR beta chains appeared to be HLA-restricted, and the HLA associations seemed to be driven largely by CMV exposure. A later genetic analysis associated a missense DCLRE1C variant with V-gene and J-gene trimming of TCR beta chains, and an independent cohort replicated the association. A cluster of highly shared sequence variants was judged likely to represent a technical artifact of the sequencing pipeline. In a later analysis, the rate of TCR association differed among HLA loci, with DRB1 alleles having the most associated TCRs and HLA-C alleles having the fewest. When HLA alleles, especially DR and DQ, strongly co-occurred, attributing TCR associations to individual alleles was difficult. In vitro tests confirmed that a few of the cytomegalovirus-associated TCR beta chains recognize cytomegalovirus antigens. Sequencing depth was assumed to be roughly uniform across donors in the presence/absence analyses, though that assumption may not hold. A later analysis associated 15,000 or so TCR beta sequences with specific HLA alleles at a false discovery rate of 0.05. In this cohort, only TCR beta chains were sequenced, and detectable features were limited by the absence of alpha or paired-chain data. A later analysis found that HLA-associated TCR beta chains were more clonally expanded and had lower generation probabilities than equally common non-associated chains. Over 15 rarely observed V segments, including chromosome 9 orphons, were excluded from the earlier analysis of 550 to 700 of the donors because counts were too low. The 87-base-pair reads could not distinguish some IMGT-functional V segments, including TRBV6-2 and TRBV6-3, so those segments were excluded. The only immune exposure information available for the cohort was CMV serostatus. Because HLA typing was unavailable for some donors at each locus, only the typed subset was used in association tests. The study gave a list of about 170 TCR beta chains associated with cytomegalovirus. The classifier was reported to diagnose cytomegalovirus status with high specificity and sensitivity in both the original and validation cohorts. Across donors, most TCR sequences were observed very rarely, whereas some public TCRs were present in many individuals. In a later analysis, several top co-occurrence clusters were reported to appear linked to parvovirus B19, influenza, CMV and Epstein-Barr virus. The authors suggested that the approach could potentially be extended to other disease states and immunological phenotypes.

In total, around 600 healthy bone marrow donors made up the cohort. Cohort members were all nominally healthy when sampled, although unrecorded immune exposures were likely present. The donor was CMV seropositive and was included in the group of 290 or so seropositive cohort members. A peripheral blood sample was provided by each donor, and peripheral blood mononuclear cells were used for TCR beta sequencing. Genomic DNA was extracted from the blood cell samples with the Qiagen DNeasy Blood Extraction Kit. The CDR3 runs 16 residues from the cysteine to the phenylalanine. Only the CDR3 region is kept as DNA, spanning 48 bases read in frame from base 1. Reading the germline V gene (reference sequence) gives CDR1 GTSNPN and CDR2 SVGIG. Germline trimming: 5 bases from V, 3 bases from J; junction bases outside gene matches: 11. Library method: the immunoSEQ multiplex PCR assay. For the multiplex PCR, a mixture combining 60 forward primers for TCR Vbeta segments and 13 reverse primers for TCR Jbeta segments was used. The CDR3 region of rearranged TCR beta genes was amplified from genomic DNA with a multiplex PCR assay. Amplified TCR beta libraries were sequenced as 87-base-pair reads on the Illumina HiSeq System. The paper's processing steps were these. A later analysis tallied 75 million to 85 million unique TCR beta chains across the 640 or so repertoires, and some 10 million of those chains were shared by two or more donors. Raw reads were error-corrected and collapsed into unique sequences with a nearest-neighbor algorithm that merged closely related sequences to remove PCR and sequencing errors. V, D and J gene segments were assigned by aligning CDR3 sequences to IMGT reference sequences. Each retained sequence needed at least a six-nucleotide match to both a V gene segment and a J gene segment. A rearrangement was called productive if the CDR3 had no stop codons and remained in frame with V and J, and every other rearrangement was called non-productive. CDR3 was defined by IMGT convention, running from the second conserved V-encoded cysteine to the conserved J-encoded phenylalanine. In an earlier analysis of around 600 of the donors, sequences lacking an unambiguous match to a single V gene segment were excluded. An earlier analysis of 587 of the donors called V segments functional above 56.7% productive rearrangements and segregating when the between-donor standard deviation exceeded 5%. A statistical classification framework was built for diagnosing cytomegalovirus status from the catalog of TCR beta chain sequences. In a later analysis, TCR nucleotide sequences were compared against IMGT/GENE-DB human TR gene sequences so that V and J genes could be assigned. The TCRdist pipeline was used in a later analysis to assign CDR3 sequences and most-parsimonious VDJ recombination scenarios. A later analysis defined each TCR beta chain by its CDR3 amino acid sequence plus V-gene family, and excluded reads lacking a unique V-gene family. As a way to deal with suspected cross-contamination and a sequencing artifact, a later analysis dropped 450 to 700 nucleotide sequences that were highly shared and had low generation probability. In a later analysis, a clonal expansion index was calculated for each public chain from normalized within-repertoire ranks of inferred template counts. A later analysis computed generation probabilities with a VDJ recombination model fitted to out-of-frame rearrangements, and checked the results against IGoR. In a later analysis, hypergeometric tests were used to score TCR-TCR, TCR-HLA and TCR-CMV co-occurrence, with a repertoire-size bias correction applied to TCR pairs. False discovery rates were estimated in a later analysis by permuting HLA or CMV assignments 20 times. A later analysis grouped co-occurring TCRs with DBSCAN, adding TCRdist sequence similarity when clustering within HLA-allele-positive subsets. For co-occurrence clustering, repertoires with fewer than 30,000 or more than 120,000 public chains were excluded, along with roughly 5 repertoires with anomalous nucleotide sharing. TCRdb obtained this table from immuneACCESS and retained in-frame rearrangements with V and J assigned. These tables miss some clones; where compared with another copy, unresolved V genes account for less than half of the shortfall, and the remainder is unexplained. The D gene and trimming were derived from the DNA, and the V and J assignments and clone size from that table. This sample holds approximately 84,000 clones; about 68% were observed only once. The top ten clones comprise 7.5% to 9.5% of the sample.

The sequenced material came from PBMCs. The chain links TRBV30 with TRBJ2-5, with TRBD1 matching 11 junction bases. The TCR comes from a man in his forties or fifties in good health and CMV-seropositive. For the CDR3, the sequence is CAWLHGDRGAEETQYF. The nucleotides read TGTGCCTGGCTCCACGGGGACAGGGGGGCCGAAGAGACCCAGTACTTC.